One and the same sample provided the 7 T cell receptor beta chains below, sequenced in a study of T cells in Graves' hyperthyroidism and ophthalmopathy. TCR beta CDR3 region amplification was performed from RNA transcripts. With the HTBI primer set, the TCR CDR3 went through a first round of RT-PCR. TCRdb passed the multiplex PCR reads through MiXCR, listing each CDR3 protein once. The table has 750,000 to 900,000 distinct CDR3 sequences, 38% seen once. The sequenced sample was blood. Every receptor here comes from a man between 18 and 35 years old with Graves' hyperthyroidism.

This clonotype appeared many times. J is TRBJ1-5 and V is TRBV10-3, with D maybe TRBD1 (5 bases). V was clipped by 11 bases and J by 7 bases, with 15 bases between them. Per germline, CDR1 ENHRY and CDR2 SYGVKD. The CDR3 is 12 amino acids. CDR3 sequence: CAVGGDRQPQHF. DNA of the CDR3: TGTGCCGTCGGAGGGGATAGGCAGCCCCAGCATTTT.

In this sample, this clonotype turned up many times. A junction end diverges from the germline sequence, so it may reflect a read error. The V gene is TRBV4-1, the J gene TRBJ2-5; D unresolved. CDR3 length: 13 amino acids. Germline V gene data show CDR1 as MGHRA and CDR2 as YSYEKL. This CDR3 is CASSQGVSETQYF. As DNA, the CDR3 is TGTGCCAGCAGCCAAGGAGTTTCTGAGACCCAGTACTTC.

The rearrangement links TRBV6-1 to TRBJ2-7; D is tentatively TRBD1 or TRBD2 (6 bases each). The germline CDR1 and CDR2 sequences are MNHNS and SASEGT. There are 16 residues in the CDR3. The V end was cut by 6 bases, the J end by 7 bases, with 25 bases between. The CDR3 coding sequence is TGTGCCAGCAGAGGCGGGACACCCGGGGGAAAAGGGGAGCAGTACTTC. Translating gives CASRGGTPGGKGEQYF.

The rearrangement joins TRBV11-3 to TRBJ2-5, with a possible D match to TRBD1 (5 bases). Germline V gene lookup returns CDR1 SGHNT and CDR2 YENEEA. The CDR3 covers 15 residues. Trimming shortened V by 5 bases and J by 1 base, and 14 bases separated the two germline ends. The CDR3 is CASSMVVGLQETQYF. The CDR3 DNA reads as TGTGCCAGCAGCATGGTAGTGGGGCTCCAAGAGACCCAGTACTTC.

As concerns this clonotype: A much more abundant neighbour one base away suggests this may be a read error. The chain uses TRBV25-1 and TRBJ1-6; D unclear. Germline V gene lookup returns CDR1 MGHDK and CDR2 SYGVNS. The V end was cut by 8 bases, the J end by 6 bases, with 14 bases between. The CDR3 totals 14 residues. The CDR3 region has the DNA TGTGCCAGCCGTCAGGCCAGGATTAATTCACCCCTCCACTTT. Encoded protein: CASRQARINSPLHF. The full variable domain, with the rest looked up from reference TRBV25-1 and TRBJ1-6, is EADIYQTPRYLVIGTGKKITLECSQTMGHDKMYWYQQDPGMELHLIHYSYGVNSTEKGDLSSESTVSRIRTEHFPLTLESARPSHTSQYLCASRQARINSPLHFGNGTRLTVT.

This clonotype has a count of ten or more. The chain combines TRBV10-3 with TRBJ2-7; TRBD1 might be the D (5 bases). Germline V gives CDR1 ENHRY, CDR2 SYGVKD. The CDR3 runs 13 residues. The V and J ends lost 10 bases and 2 bases respectively, with 15 bases between them. Written as DNA, the CDR3 is TGTGCCACCAGCAGCGACAGTACCTACGAGCAGTACTTC. Its translation: CATSSDSTYEQYF.

This clonotype was seen once. A much larger clone differs by one base, so this may be a read error. The chain links TRBV7-2 to TRBJ2-7; 9 bases fit TRBD1. Germline values: CDR1 SGHTA, CDR2 FQGNSA. This CDR3 comprises 15 residues. CDR3: CASSPDRGPHHEQCF. The CDR3 DNA is TGTGCCAGCAGCCCGGACAGGGGTCCGCACCACGAGCAGTGCTTC.